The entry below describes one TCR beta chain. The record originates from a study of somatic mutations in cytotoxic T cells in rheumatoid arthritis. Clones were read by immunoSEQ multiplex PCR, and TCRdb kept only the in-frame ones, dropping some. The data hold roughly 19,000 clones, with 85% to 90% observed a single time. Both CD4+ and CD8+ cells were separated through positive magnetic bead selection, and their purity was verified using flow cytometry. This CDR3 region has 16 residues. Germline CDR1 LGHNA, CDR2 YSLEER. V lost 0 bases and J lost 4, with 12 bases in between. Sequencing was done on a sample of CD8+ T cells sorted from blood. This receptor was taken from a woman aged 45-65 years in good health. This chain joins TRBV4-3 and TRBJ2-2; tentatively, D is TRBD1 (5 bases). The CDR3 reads CASSQDTGQGTGELFF. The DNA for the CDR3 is TGCGCCAGCAGCCAAGATACGGGCCAGGGCACCGGGGAGCTGTTTTTT.